These 16 T cell receptor beta chains share one sample of origin, sequenced in a study of shared clonotypes between healthy human individuals (dated by TCRdb to the early 2020s). The protocol used for the library was the immunoSEQ multiplex PCR assay. This is the immuneACCESS table as TCRdb keeps it, with only in-frame sequences that have V and J called. A part of the clones is gone; compared with another copy, unresolved V genes explain less than half, and the rest is unexplained. The sample yields roughly 2.4 million clones; approximately 96% were counted once. Roughly 0.13% of the sample is in the top ten clones. Sequencing input: naive CD4+ T cells sorted from blood. The sample's cell subset or site label, in plain terms: CD45RA+ positively selected. The receptors originated from a man aged 18 to 29 in good health.

J is TRBJ1-1 and V is TRBV28, with 9 bases lining up with TRBD1. CDR3 size: 15 residues. Trimming cost V 6 bases and J 0 bases; bases outside gene matches: 5. Germline lookup yields CDR1 MDHEN and CDR2 SYDVKM. In DNA, the CDR3 is TGTGCCAGCAGCCGACAGGGGGTAATGAACACTGAAGCTTTCTTT. Amino acids: CASSRQGVMNTEAFF.

V and J are TRBV2 and TRBJ1-4; 8 bases agree with TRBD1. This CDR3 has 16 amino acids. CDR1 is SNHLY, CDR2 FYNNEI, per germline. With 5 bases clipped from V and 4 bases from J, the junction kept 9 bases outside the gene matches. CDR3 sequence: CASSPHQTGVNEKLFF. The CDR3 nucleotides read TGTGCCAGCAGTCCTCACCAGACAGGGGTTAATGAAAAACTGTTTTTT.

The rearrangement links TRBV9 to TRBJ1-4, with D hard to call. Trimming cost V 4 bases and J 0 bases, with 10 bases left between them. The CDR3 is made up of 15 amino acids. Germline CDR1 and CDR2: SGDLS and YYNGEE. The chain's CDR3 is CASSLFGATNEKLFF. The CDR3 DNA is TGTGCCAGCAGCCTTTTTGGTGCAACTAATGAAAAACTGTTTTTT.

The gene calls are TRBV28 and TRBJ1-3, with D uncertain. This CDR3 comprises 14 residues. CDR1 and CDR2 from the germline V gene are MDHEN and SYDVKM. Trimming took 7 bases from V and 4 from J, leaving 14 bases between them. CDR3 sequence: CASTTDPVGNTIYF. DNA of the CDR3: TGTGCCAGCACCACCGATCCGGTCGGAAACACCATATATTTT. Using reference TRBV28 and TRBJ1-3 for the parts outside the CDR3, the full variable domain is DVKVTQSSRYLVKRTGEKVFLECVQDMDHENMFWYRQDPGLGLRLIYFSYDVKMKEKGDIPEGYSVSREKKERFSLILESASTNQTSMYLCASTTDPVGNTIYFGEGSWLTVV.

V and J are TRBV2 and TRBJ1-1, with TRBD1 matching over 10 bases. V dropped 5 bases and J dropped 10; count of bases not matched to a gene: 4. CDR3 length equals 12 residues. Germline CDR1 is SNHLY and CDR2 is FYNNEI. CDR3 residues: CASSPGQGVAFF. The DNA of the CDR3 is TGTGCCAGCAGTCCTGGACAGGGGGTAGCTTTCTTT.

This chain joins TRBV28 and TRBJ2-7; D may be TRBD1 (5 bases). The CDR3 spans 11 residues. The V gene lost 8 bases and the J gene lost 4 bases, with 9 bases spanning the gap. CDR1 and CDR2 (germline): MDHEN, SYDVKM. In DNA form, the CDR3 reads TGTGCCAGCGCGACAGTGTACGAGCAGTACTTC. Residues: CASATVYEQYF.

In regard to this clone: Within the sample, other DNA sequences also encode this same CDR3. The chain employs TRBV9 and TRBJ2-5; TRBD1 matches at 7 bases. CDR3 length: 14 amino acids. In germline, CDR1 is SGDLS, CDR2 YYNGEE. V shed 0 bases and J 5 bases; nucleotides not matched to a gene: 4. CDR3: CASSVEGGRETQYF. CDR3 coding DNA: TGTGCCAGCAGCGTAGAAGGGGGCCGGGAGACCCAGTACTTC.

J is TRBJ2-5 and V is TRBV6-1; 7 bases are a match to TRBD1. V was clipped by 6 bases and J by 2 bases; unmatched bases: 6. Germline CDR1 MNHNS, CDR2 SASEGT. The CDR3 sequence is 14 residues long. Here the CDR3 DNA reads TGTGCCAGCAGCTCAGACAGGGCGCAAGAGACCCAGTACTTC. Protein product: CASSSDRAQETQYF.

This chain uses TRBV6-5 with TRBJ2-4; D possibly matches TRBD1 or TRBD2 (5 bases each). The CDR3 is made up of 15 amino acids. Germline V CDR1 and CDR2: MNHEY, SVGAGI. Between the trimmed V and J ends, which lost 3 bases and 0 bases, there was a span of 9 bases. The CDR3 nucleotides are TGTGCCAGCAGTTATGGGGCGGGAGCCAAAAACATTCAGTACTTC. This encodes CASSYGAGAKNIQYF.

Regarding this clone: This same CDR3 is encoded by further DNA sequences in the sample. This chain joins TRBV7-2 and TRBJ2-1, with D unclear. Germline V gene sequence: CDR1 SGHTA, CDR2 FQGNSA. The CDR3 is 15 amino acids. V lost 0 bases and J lost 0, with 6 bases in between. This CDR3 is CASSLAGPSYNEQFF. Written as DNA, the CDR3 is TGTGCCAGCAGCTTAGCTGGTCCCTCCTACAATGAGCAGTTCTTC.

The CDR3 loop is CAISESTSDSGNTIYF. CDR3 coding DNA: TGTGCCATCAGTGAGTCGACCTCTGACTCTGGAAACACCATATATTTT. The chain has TRBV10-3 and TRBJ1-3; D not resolved. The length of the CDR3 is 16 residues. Trimming removed 0 bases at V and 0 bases at J, with 9 bases between. The V gene's germline CDR1 is ENHRY and CDR2 SYGVKD.

The V call is TRBV6-5, the J call TRBJ2-7; D is unresolved. CDR3 length equals 14 residues. CDR1 MNHEY and CDR2 SVGAGI come from the germline V gene. V was cut by 6 bases and J by 2 bases, with 14 bases left in between. CDR3 amino acids: CASSPGRLTYEQYF. CDR3 bases: TGTGCCAGCAGCCCTGGACGATTAACCTACGAGCAGTACTTC.

The chain has TRBV7-3 and TRBJ1-3; D is unclear. Germline values: CDR1 SGHTA, CDR2 FQGTGA. Trimming cost V 5 bases and J 0 bases, with 11 bases left between them. The CDR3 spans 15 residues. This chain's CDR3 is CASSIGPSSGNTIYF. CDR3 bases: TGTGCCAGCAGCATTGGACCAAGCTCTGGAAACACCATATATTTT.

The genes are TRBV30 and TRBJ1-1; perhaps TRBD1 as D (5 bases). CDR3 length: 12 residues. CDR1 and CDR2 from the germline V gene are GTSNPN and SVGIG (reference sequence). V dropped 3 bases and J dropped 5 bases, with 10 bases sitting between them. The chain's CDR3 is CAWRGGYTEAFF. CDR3 bases: TGTGCCTGGAGGGGGGGTTATACTGAAGCTTTCTTT. The full variable domain, its missing parts supplied by reference TRBV30 and TRBJ1-1, is SQTIHQWPATLVQPVGSPLSLECTVEGTSNPNLYWYRQAAGRGLQLLFYSVGIGQISSEVPQNLSASRPQDRQFILSSKKLLLSDSGFYLCAWRGGYTEAFFGQGTRLTVV.

The chain combines TRBV28 with TRBJ1-3; TRBD1 might be the D (5 bases). The CDR3 is 12 amino acids. V shed 8 bases and J shed 9 bases, with 14 bases lying between them. Germline V gene lookup returns CDR1 MDHEN and CDR2 SYDVKM. The CDR3 spells CASGRTGGTIYF. CDR3 coding DNA: TGTGCCAGCGGCCGAACGGGGGGCACCATATATTTT.

The CDR3 here is CASSFRDRAAGELFF. DNA of the CDR3: TGTGCCAGCAGCTTCAGAGACAGGGCCGCCGGGGAGCTGTTTTTT. V is TRBV7-2 and J is TRBJ2-2, with TRBD1 matching 7 bases. The CDR3 sequence is 15 residues long. The J segment lost 6 bases and the V segment lost 3 bases, leaving 7 bases of the junction unmatched. Germline values: CDR1 SGHTA, CDR2 FQGNSA.